The 12 T cell receptor beta chains given below trace back to one sample, sequenced in a study of chemoradiotherapy in HPV16-positive cancers. The data were produced by immunoSEQ multiplex PCR, yet TCRdb's version contains in-frame clones alone and is incomplete. The sample carries more than 800 clones, roughly 84% recorded once. The starting material was tumor tissue, obtained from a patient who underwent chemoradiotherapy. The receptors come from a human donor with HPV-associated anogenital cancer.

This chain links TRBV5-4 with TRBJ2-3; D perhaps matches TRBD1 (6 bases). This CDR3 has 15 residues. Germline assignment: CDR1 SGHNT and CDR2 YYREEE (reference sequence). The ends were cut back, 7 bases at V and 0 bases at J, with 15 bases in the middle. CDR3 coding DNA: TGTGCCAGCGGGGGCGGTGGGGTGAGCACAGATACGCAGTATTTT. It encodes CASGGGGVSTDTQYF. The variable domain in full, completed from reference TRBV5-4 and TRBJ2-3, reads ETGVTQSPTHLIKTRGQQVTLRCSSQSGHNTVSWYQQALGQGPQFIFQYYREEENGRGNFPPRFSGLQFPNYSSELNVNALELDDSALYLCASGGGGVSTDTQYFGPGTRLTVL.

This clone was observed once. The same CDR3 arises from other DNA sequences in this sample as well. This chain uses TRBV6-1 with TRBJ2-4, with D perhaps TRBD1 (5 bases). Germline lookup yields CDR1 MNHNS and CDR2 SASEGT. The CDR3 runs 18 residues. Trimming took off 1 base at V and 3 bases at J, with 19 bases between the two ends. CDR3 in DNA: TGTGCCAGCAGTGAAGGGACCTATAACGATAGGGGCAAAAACATTCAGTACTTC. It specifies CASSEGTYNDRGKNIQYF.

This clone occurred once. The CDR3 spells CASSLDLTGTGRYEQYF. CDR3 bases: TGTGCCAGCAGCTTAGATCTCACCGGGACAGGGAGGTACGAGCAGTACTTC. This sequence joins TRBV7-6 and TRBJ2-7; TRBD1 matches at 9 bases. Germline V gene sequence: CDR1 SGHVS, CDR2 FNYEAQ. The CDR3 loop spans 17 amino acids. V shed 1 base, J shed 4 bases, and the junction held 11 bases outside the gene matches.

The chain recombines TRBV7-8 with TRBJ2-7, with 8 positions matching TRBD1. Germline trimming cut 4 bases from V and 7 bases from J; bases unmatched to any gene: 9. Germline V gene data show CDR1 as SGHVS and CDR2 as FQNEAQ. This CDR3 contains 14 residues. CDR3 in amino acids: CASSSYQGAGEQYF. Here the CDR3 DNA reads TGTGCCAGCAGCTCCTACCAGGGGGCGGGGGAGCAGTACTTC.

The rearrangement uses TRBV19 and TRBJ2-2; possible D gene TRBD2, 6 bases. This CDR3 is built from 17 residues. V was cut by 7 bases and J by 3 bases, with 21 bases left in between. The V gene's germline CDR1 is LNHDA and CDR2 SQIVND (reference sequence). This CDR3 reads CASTSFAGRADTGELFF. DNA of the CDR3: TGTGCCAGTACCTCATTTGCGGGGCGGGCGGACACCGGGGAGCTGTTTTTT.

CDR3 in DNA: TGTGCCAGCACCGCGGTTGGGGGTACAGATACGCAGTATTTT. Translated, it gives CASTAVGGTDTQYF. The chain has TRBV7-6 and TRBJ2-3; the D gene could be TRBD1 or TRBD2 (5 bases each). The V gene's germline CDR1 is SGHVS and CDR2 FNYEAQ. V was trimmed by 7 bases and J by 3 bases, leaving 14 bases between them. This CDR3 is 14 amino acids long. Combining the CDR3 with reference TRBV7-6 and TRBJ2-3 gives the whole variable domain GAGVSQSPRYKVTKRGQDVALRCDPISGHVSLYWYRQALGQGPEFLTYFNYEAQQDKSGLPNDRFSAERPEGSISTLTIQRTEQRDSAMYRCASTAVGGTDTQYFGPGTRLTVL.

The V gene is TRBV7-3, the J gene TRBJ2-1, with D hard to call. Per the germline V gene, CDR1 is SGHTA and CDR2 is FQGTGA. CDR3 length equals 12 residues. Trimming left V 5 bases short and J 9 bases short, with 11 bases between. CDR3 sequence: CASSPSWGEQFF. The CDR3 DNA reads as TGTGCCAGCAGCCCGTCGTGGGGTGAGCAGTTCTTC.

This chain joins TRBV7-6 and TRBJ1-5; D is unresolved. Germline CDR1 reads SGHVS; CDR2 reads FNYEAQ. Deletions cut 4 bases from V and 4 bases from J, with 11 bases between. CDR3 size: 14 residues. For the CDR3, the DNA is TGTGCCAGCAGCTCTGATGGCGGAAATCAGCCCCAGCATTTT. Encoded protein: CASSSDGGNQPQHF.

The chain links TRBV19 to TRBJ2-1, with 15 bases fitting TRBD2. The CDR3 length is 18 residues. The V gene end was trimmed by 3 bases and the J gene end by 7 bases; junction bases not matched to a gene: 10. The germline CDR1 and CDR2 sequences are LNHDA and SQIVND (reference sequence). The CDR3 DNA reads TGTGCCAGTAGTATCGGACTAGCGGGGGGGCCGCGGAGGAATGAGCAGTTCTTC. The encoded protein is CASSIGLAGGPRRNEQFF.

This chain uses TRBV7-2 with TRBJ2-3; 13 bases are shared with TRBD2. This CDR3 comprises 16 residues. In germline, CDR1 is SGHTA, CDR2 FQGNSA. V lost 10 bases and J lost 4; bases outside the gene matches: 11. CDR3 residues: CATNQLAGGMADTQYF. CDR3 bases: TGTGCCACCAACCAACTAGCGGGGGGGATGGCAGATACGCAGTATTTT.

This sequence joins TRBV19 and TRBJ1-6; 9 nucleotides agree with TRBD1. Germline V lookup: CDR1 LNHDA, CDR2 SQIVND (reference sequence). V was clipped by 8 bases and J by 4 bases; unmatched bases: 12. The CDR3 is made up of 17 amino acids. The CDR3 region is CASGTFRTGAYNSPLHF. The CDR3 DNA sequence: TGTGCCAGTGGCACCTTTAGGACAGGGGCATATAATTCACCCCTCCACTTT.

The count of this clone is one. CDR3 in amino acids: CASSYSGDRGHEQYF. For the CDR3, the DNA is TGTGCCAGCAGCTACTCGGGAGACAGGGGTCACGAGCAGTACTTC. This rearrangement joins TRBV7-9 to TRBJ2-7, with 8 bases matching TRBD1. The CDR3 is 15 residues long. Germline V gene sequence: CDR1 SEHNR, CDR2 FQNEAQ (reference sequence). Trimming at V came to 4 bases and at J to 5 bases, leaving 10 bases not matched to a gene.